This entry lists 17 T cell receptor beta chains sequenced from one sample in a study of cytomegalovirus exposure and HLA in healthy donors. A multiplex PCR was run with 60 Vbeta primers and 13 Jbeta primers. Produced via immunoSEQ multiplex PCR; TCRdb's table is partial and in-frame only. This table holds 77,000 or so clones, around 78% found once. The sequenced sample consisted of PBMCs. The source of these receptors is a man between 40 and 49 years old in good health and CMV-seronegative.

This chain links TRBV28 with TRBJ1-3; D possibly corresponds to TRBD1 (5 bases). With 3 bases removed from V and 3 bases from J, the gap between germline ends came to 15 bases. Germline CDR1 MDHEN, CDR2 SYDVKM. The CDR3 length is 16 residues. CDR3 nucleotide sequence: TGTGCCAGCAGTTTCCCATTAGGGACTGGTGGAAACACCATATATTTT. Translating it yields CASSFPLGTGGNTIYF.

The chain recombines TRBV7-2 with TRBJ2-1; TRBD2 aligns across 10 bases. The CDR3 covers 19 residues. V lost 4 bases to trimming and J lost 2 bases; unmatched junction nucleotides: 14. The V gene's germline CDR1 is SGHTA and CDR2 FQGNSA. CDR3 residues: CASSSPRASGSGPYNEQFF. The CDR3 coding sequence is TGTGCCAGCAGCTCGCCGAGGGCTAGCGGGAGTGGGCCCTACAATGAGCAGTTCTTC.

On this clone: One junction end does not reproduce the germline sequence, and a read error may be involved. The same CDR3 arises from other DNA sequences in this sample as well. The chain joins TRBV7-9 to TRBJ1-1; D may be TRBD1 (6 bases). Germline V gene data show CDR1 as SEHNR and CDR2 as FQNEAQ (reference sequence). This CDR3 comprises 14 residues. Here the CDR3 DNA reads TGTGCCAGCAGCCTACAGGGACCGAACACTGAAGCGTTCTTT. It codes for CASSLQGPNTEAFF.

Turning to this clone: At the DNA level, this CDR3 is encoded by other sequences in the same sample as well. This sequence joins TRBV6-1 and TRBJ1-5; possibly TRBD1 for D (6 bases). Trimming left V 3 bases short and J 5 bases short, with 11 bases between. This CDR3 comprises 14 residues. Germline CDR1 reads MNHNS; CDR2 reads SASEGT. The CDR3 sequence is CASSEGGGHQPQHF. CDR3 coding DNA: TGTGCCAGCAGTGAGGGAGGGGGTCATCAGCCCCAGCATTTT.

This clone was counted only a few times. The chain uses TRBV2 and TRBJ1-6, with D possibly matching TRBD1 (5 bases). The V end lost 5 bases, the J end lost 10 bases, and 18 bases lay between the germline ends. The CDR3 has 15 amino acids. Germline CDR1 is SNHLY and CDR2 is FYNNEI. CDR3 protein: CASSPPGRVGSPLHF. DNA of the CDR3: TGTGCCAGCAGTCCCCCTGGCAGGGTGGGCTCACCCCTCCACTTT.

V and J are TRBV11-2 and TRBJ2-1, with D possibly matching TRBD2 (5 bases). The germline V gene has CDR1 SGHAT and CDR2 FQNNGV. The V end lost 2 bases, the J end lost 9 bases, and 14 bases lay between the germline ends. The CDR3 sequence is 14 residues long. CDR3 amino acids: CASSLPGRKGEQFF. CDR3 nucleotides: TGTGCCAGCAGCTTACCGGGGAGAAAGGGTGAGCAGTTCTTC.

This clone was recorded a few times. The chain couples TRBV10-3 to TRBJ2-3; no firm D call. The germline gives CDR1 ENHRY, CDR2 SYGVKD. The CDR3 runs to 15 residues. V gave up 3 bases and J gave up 1 base, with 11 bases separating them. The CDR3 coding sequence is TGTGCCATCAGTGATGTGGGCCGTGGCACAGATACGCAGTATTTT. It specifies CAISDVGRGTDTQYF.

The V gene is TRBV7-3, the J gene TRBJ2-5; perhaps TRBD1 as D (5 bases). The CDR3 sequence is 13 residues long. The V gene's germline CDR1 is SGHTA and CDR2 FQGTGA. The V end lost 3 bases, the J end lost 5 bases, and 10 bases lay between the germline ends. The DNA for the CDR3 is TGTGCCAGCAGCTTGGGGCCTAGGGAGACCCAGTACTTC. Translated: CASSLGPRETQYF. Using reference TRBV7-3 and TRBJ2-5 for the parts outside the CDR3, the full variable domain is GAGVSQTPSNKVTEKGKYVELRCDPISGHTALYWYRQSLGQGPEFLIYFQGTGAADDSGLPNDRFFAVRPEGSVSTLKIQRTERGDSAVYLCASSLGPRETQYFGPGTRLLVL.

The chain employs TRBV6-1 and TRBJ2-5, with 9 bases identical to TRBD1. V was clipped by 6 bases and J by 2 bases; unmatched bases: 4. Looked up from germline, CDR1 is MNHNS and CDR2 is SASEGT. The CDR3 is 14 residues long. DNA for the CDR3: TGTGCCAGCAGACAGGGGACAGGGCAAGAGACCCAGTACTTC. Amino acids: CASRQGTGQETQYF.

The J gene is TRBJ2-2, the V gene TRBV6-6; D possibly corresponds to TRBD1 (6 bases). The ends were cut back, 6 bases at V and 0 bases at J, with 11 bases in the middle. CDR3 length: 15 residues. Germline-derived CDR1 and CDR2 are MNHNY and SVGAGI (reference sequence). The CDR3 is CASSPDSANTGELFF. CDR3 sequence (DNA): TGTGCCAGCAGCCCGGACAGCGCGAACACCGGGGAGCTGTTTTTT.

The V and J genes are TRBV29-1 and TRBJ2-3; 12 bases agree with TRBD2. J lost 0 bases, V lost 6 bases, and 4 bases had no gene match. This CDR3 has 15 residues. The germline CDR1 and CDR2 sequences are SQVTM and ANQGSEA. The CDR3 sequence: CSVRLAGASTDTQYF. The CDR3 region has the DNA TGCAGCGTGAGACTAGCGGGAGCTAGCACAGATACGCAGTATTTT.

The chain has TRBV5-6 and TRBJ1-2; no clear D gene. V lost 4 bases and J 7 bases, leaving 11 bases between the germline ends. Germline loops: CDR1 SGHDT, CDR2 YYEEEE. The CDR3 spans 12 residues. The CDR3 sequence is CASSPGVGGYTF. The CDR3, as DNA: TGTGCCAGCAGCCCCGGGGTGGGTGGCTACACCTTC.

The chain uses TRBV10-3 and TRBJ2-5; a weak D match, TRBD1 (5 bases). The V end lost 0 bases, the J end lost 3 bases, and 8 bases lay between the germline ends. The CDR3 totals 14 residues. From germline, CDR1 is ENHRY and CDR2 SYGVKD. The CDR3 coding sequence is TGTGCCATCAGTGAGTCGAACAGGAAAGAGACCCAGTACTTC. The encoded protein is CAISESNRKETQYF.

The chain joins TRBV5-1 to TRBJ2-1; TRBD2 aligns across 10 bases. The CDR3 loop spans 14 amino acids. CDR1 and CDR2 (germline): SGHRS, YFSETQ. Unmatched junction bases numbered 6, after V lost 6 bases and J lost 6 bases. DNA of the CDR3: TGCGCCAGCACGCAATGGACTAGCGGCAATGAGCAGTTCTTC. It translates to CASTQWTSGNEQFF.

This clone has only a few counts. V and J are TRBV12-5 and TRBJ2-7, with D tentatively TRBD1 (6 bases). Trimming removed 2 bases at V and 5 bases at J, with 10 bases between. Germline V gives CDR1 LGHNT, CDR2 FRNRAP. The CDR3 is made up of 13 amino acids. Here the CDR3 DNA reads TGTGCTAGTGGTTTGACGAGGGGGAACGAGCAGTACTTC. Translating it yields CASGLTRGNEQYF.

This clone was seen only a few times. The J gene is TRBJ2-7, the V gene TRBV28; perhaps TRBD2 as D (6 bases). CDR3 length equals 14 residues. The germline CDR1 and CDR2 sequences are MDHEN and SYDVKM. With 2 bases removed from V and 12 bases from J, the gap between germline ends came to 20 bases. CDR3 nucleotide sequence: TGTGCCAGCAGTTTACCTATAAGCGGGTCGGCCCCGTACTTC. Encoded protein: CASSLPISGSAPYF.

This rearrangement joins TRBV27 to TRBJ1-3, with unresolved D. Between the trimmed V and J ends, which lost 0 bases and 1 base, there was a span of 4 bases. Germline CDR1 MNHEY, CDR2 SMNVEV (reference sequence). The CDR3 contains 14 residues. This chain's CDR3 is CASSLSGSGNTIYF. As DNA, the CDR3 is TGTGCCAGCAGTTTATCCGGTTCTGGAAACACCATATATTTT.